The clone carrying this TCR beta chain was recorded many times. Its matching antigen is unknown. This entry comes from a study of blood T cells in healthy people across ages. Findings of the study overall: Aged donors had fewer naive CD4+ cells and lower diversity than long-lived donors.

The CDR3 is 15 amino acids. Looked up from germline, CDR1 is KGHDR and CDR2 is SFDVKD. The junction had 2 bases not matched to a gene; V was cut back by 3 bases and J by 2 bases. The use of a sample-barcoded 5' primer and a J-beta primer mix characterized a second PCR of roughly 7 to 12 cycles. MiXCR was run by TCRdb on the 5' RACE reads, yielding one entry per CDR3 protein. The sample shows about 840,000 distinct CDR3 sequences, under 35% of them seen only once. These data were likewise used in another study, on T cells of mothers and their children. This second report adds: Each child gave 2.5 million to 3.5 million TCR beta CDR3 reads (each mother, over 8.5 million). Similar thymic selection effects on TCR recombination output appear in pairs, both related and unrelated.

This rearrangement joins TRBV24-1 to TRBJ2-5; 10 bases fit TRBD1. This sequence originates from a woman aged 40-49 years in good health. The sequenced material came from blood. This CDR3 is CATSDRTGGQETQYF. In nucleotides, the CDR3 is TGTGCCACCAGTGATCGGACAGGGGGGCAAGAGACCCAGTACTTC.